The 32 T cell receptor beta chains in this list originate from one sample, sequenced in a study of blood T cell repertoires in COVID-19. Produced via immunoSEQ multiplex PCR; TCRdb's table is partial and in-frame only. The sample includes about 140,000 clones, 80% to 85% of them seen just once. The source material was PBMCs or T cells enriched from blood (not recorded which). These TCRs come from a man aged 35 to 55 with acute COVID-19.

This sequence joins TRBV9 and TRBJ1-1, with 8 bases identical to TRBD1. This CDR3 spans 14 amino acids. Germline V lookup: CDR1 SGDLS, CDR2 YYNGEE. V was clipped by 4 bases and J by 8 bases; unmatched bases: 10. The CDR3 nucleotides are TGTGCCAGCAGCTCAGGGGACGGGACAGGAGAAGCTTTCTTT. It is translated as CASSSGDGTGEAFF.

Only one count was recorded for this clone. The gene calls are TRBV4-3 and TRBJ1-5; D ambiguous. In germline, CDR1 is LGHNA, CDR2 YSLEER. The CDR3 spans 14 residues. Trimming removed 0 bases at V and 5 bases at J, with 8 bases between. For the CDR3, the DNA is TGCGCCAGCAGCCAAGAGACAAATGATCAGCCCCAGCATTTT. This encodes CASSQETNDQPQHF.

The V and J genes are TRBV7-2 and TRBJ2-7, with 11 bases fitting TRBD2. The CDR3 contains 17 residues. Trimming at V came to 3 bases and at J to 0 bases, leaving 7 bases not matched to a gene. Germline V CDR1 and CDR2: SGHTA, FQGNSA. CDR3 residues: CASSFIAGGSFSYEQYF. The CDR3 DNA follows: TGTGCCAGCAGCTTTATAGCGGGGGGGTCCTTCTCCTACGAGCAGTACTTC.

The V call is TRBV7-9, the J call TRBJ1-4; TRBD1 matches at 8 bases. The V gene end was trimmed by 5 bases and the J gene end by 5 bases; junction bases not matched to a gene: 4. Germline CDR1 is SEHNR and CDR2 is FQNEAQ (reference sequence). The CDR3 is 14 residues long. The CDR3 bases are TGTGCCAGCAGCAGTCAGGGGGCGAATGAAAAACTGTTTTTT. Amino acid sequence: CASSSQGANEKLFF.

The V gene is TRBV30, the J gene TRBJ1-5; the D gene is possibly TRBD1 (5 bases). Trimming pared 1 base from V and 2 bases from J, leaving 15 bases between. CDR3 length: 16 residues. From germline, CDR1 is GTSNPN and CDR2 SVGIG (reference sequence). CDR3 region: CAWSAAGGNGNQPQHF. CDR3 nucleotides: TGTGCCTGGAGTGCGGCCGGGGGGAATGGCAATCAGCCCCAGCATTTT.

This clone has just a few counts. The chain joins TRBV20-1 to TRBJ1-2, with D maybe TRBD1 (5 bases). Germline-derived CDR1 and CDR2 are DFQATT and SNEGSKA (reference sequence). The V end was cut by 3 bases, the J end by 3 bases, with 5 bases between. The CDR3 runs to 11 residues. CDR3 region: CSASRDYGYTF. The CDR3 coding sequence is TGCAGTGCTAGCAGGGACTATGGCTACACCTTC.

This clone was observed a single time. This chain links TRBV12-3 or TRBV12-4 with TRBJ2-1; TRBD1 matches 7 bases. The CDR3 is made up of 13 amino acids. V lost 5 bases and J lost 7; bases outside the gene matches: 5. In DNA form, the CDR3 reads TGTGCCAGCAGTGCCAACAGGGGAAATGAGCAGTTCTTC. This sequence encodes CASSANRGNEQFF.

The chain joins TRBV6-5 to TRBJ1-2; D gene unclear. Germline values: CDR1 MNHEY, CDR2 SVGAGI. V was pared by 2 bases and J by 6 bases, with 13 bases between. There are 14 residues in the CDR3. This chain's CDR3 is CASSYGGFGNGYTF. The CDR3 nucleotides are TGTGCCAGCAGTTACGGCGGGTTTGGCAATGGCTACACCTTC.

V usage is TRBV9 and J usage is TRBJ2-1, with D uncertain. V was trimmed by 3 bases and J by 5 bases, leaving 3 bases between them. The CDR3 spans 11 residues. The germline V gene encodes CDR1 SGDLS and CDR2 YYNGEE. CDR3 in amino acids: CASSADNEQFF. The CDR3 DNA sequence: TGTGCCAGCAGCGCCGACAATGAGCAGTTCTTC.

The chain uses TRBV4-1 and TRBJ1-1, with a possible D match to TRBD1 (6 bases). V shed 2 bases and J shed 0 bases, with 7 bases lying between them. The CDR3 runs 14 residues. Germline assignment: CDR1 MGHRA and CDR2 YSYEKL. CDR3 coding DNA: TGCGCCAGCAGCCAAACAGGGATGAACACTGAAGCTTTCTTT. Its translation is CASSQTGMNTEAFF.

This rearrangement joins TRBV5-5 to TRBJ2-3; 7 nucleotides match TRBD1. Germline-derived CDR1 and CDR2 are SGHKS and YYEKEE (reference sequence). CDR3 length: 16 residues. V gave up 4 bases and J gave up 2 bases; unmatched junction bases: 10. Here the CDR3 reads CASSGYRQGDTDTQYF. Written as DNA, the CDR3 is TGTGCCAGCAGCGGCTACAGGCAGGGGGACACAGATACGCAGTATTTT.

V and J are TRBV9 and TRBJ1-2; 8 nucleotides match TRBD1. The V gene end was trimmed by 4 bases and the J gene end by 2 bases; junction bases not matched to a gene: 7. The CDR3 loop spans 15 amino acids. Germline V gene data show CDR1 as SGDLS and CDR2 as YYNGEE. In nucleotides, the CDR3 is TGTGCCAGCAGCCCTCGGACAGGGTGGAACTATGGCTACACCTTC. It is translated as CASSPRTGWNYGYTF.

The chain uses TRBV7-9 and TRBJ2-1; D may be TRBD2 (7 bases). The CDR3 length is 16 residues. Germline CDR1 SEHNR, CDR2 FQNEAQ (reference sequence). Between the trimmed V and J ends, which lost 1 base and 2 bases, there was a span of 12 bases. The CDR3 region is CASSLVAGATYNEQFF. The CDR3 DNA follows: TGTGCCAGCAGCTTAGTTGCGGGGGCCACCTACAATGAGCAGTTCTTC.

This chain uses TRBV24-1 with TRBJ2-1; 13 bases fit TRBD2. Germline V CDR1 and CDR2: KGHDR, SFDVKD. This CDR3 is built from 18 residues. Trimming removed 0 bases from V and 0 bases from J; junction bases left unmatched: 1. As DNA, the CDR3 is TGTGCCACCAGTGATTTGACTAGCGGGGGGGCCTCCTACAATGAGCAGTTCTTC. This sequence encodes CATSDLTSGGASYNEQFF.

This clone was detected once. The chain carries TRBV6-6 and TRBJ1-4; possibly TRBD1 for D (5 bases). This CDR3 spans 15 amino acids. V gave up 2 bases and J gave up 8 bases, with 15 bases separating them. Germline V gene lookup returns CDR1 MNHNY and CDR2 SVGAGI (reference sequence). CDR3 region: CASSYEAGWKEKLFF. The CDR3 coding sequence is TGTGCCAGCAGTTACGAGGCAGGGTGGAAGGAAAAACTGTTTTTT.

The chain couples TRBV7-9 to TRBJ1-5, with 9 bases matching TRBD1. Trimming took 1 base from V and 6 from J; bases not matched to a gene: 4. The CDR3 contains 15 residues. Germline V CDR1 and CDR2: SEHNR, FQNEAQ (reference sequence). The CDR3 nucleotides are TGTGCCAGCAGCTTAGTGGGACAGGGTGTTCAGCCCCAGCATTTT. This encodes CASSLVGQGVQPQHF.

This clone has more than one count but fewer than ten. Here the CDR3 DNA reads TGTGCCAGCAGCTTAGACAGCAGCTCCTACGAGCAGTACTTC. Translated, it gives CASSLDSSSYEQYF. The rearrangement links TRBV7-9 to TRBJ2-7, with no clear D. CDR1 and CDR2 (germline): SEHNR, FQNEAQ (reference sequence). The V gene lost 1 base and the J gene lost 0 bases, with 7 bases spanning the gap. The CDR3 length is 14 residues.

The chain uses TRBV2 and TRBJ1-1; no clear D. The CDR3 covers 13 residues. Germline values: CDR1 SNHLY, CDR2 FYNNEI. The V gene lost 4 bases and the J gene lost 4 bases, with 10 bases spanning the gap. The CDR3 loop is CASSGTGVTEAFF. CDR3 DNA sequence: TGTGCCAGCAGTGGAACGGGAGTCACTGAAGCTTTCTTT.

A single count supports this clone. CDR3 protein: CATQGRALQTLNEKLFF. CDR3 DNA sequence: TGTGCCACCCAGGGCAGGGCACTCCAAACTCTTAATGAAAAACTGTTTTTT. This chain links TRBV7-9 with TRBJ1-4; a weak D match, TRBD1 (5 bases). The V end lost 10 bases, the J end lost 4 bases, and 25 bases lay between the germline ends. This CDR3 is built from 17 residues. Germline loops: CDR1 SEHNR, CDR2 FQNEAQ (reference sequence).

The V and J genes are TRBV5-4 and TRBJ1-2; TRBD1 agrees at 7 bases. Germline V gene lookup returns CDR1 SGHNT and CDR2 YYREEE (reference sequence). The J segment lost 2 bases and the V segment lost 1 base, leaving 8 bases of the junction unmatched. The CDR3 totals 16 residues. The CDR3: CASSLRGGTANYGYTF. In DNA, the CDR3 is TGTGCCAGCAGCTTGAGGGGCGGGACAGCGAACTATGGCTACACCTTC.

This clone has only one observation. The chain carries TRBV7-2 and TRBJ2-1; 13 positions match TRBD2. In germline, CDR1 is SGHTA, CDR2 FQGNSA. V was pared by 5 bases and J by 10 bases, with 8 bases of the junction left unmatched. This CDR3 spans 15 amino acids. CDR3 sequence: CASSPRTSGSEEQFF. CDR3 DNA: TGTGCCAGCAGCCCCCGGACTAGCGGGAGCGAGGAGCAGTTCTTC.

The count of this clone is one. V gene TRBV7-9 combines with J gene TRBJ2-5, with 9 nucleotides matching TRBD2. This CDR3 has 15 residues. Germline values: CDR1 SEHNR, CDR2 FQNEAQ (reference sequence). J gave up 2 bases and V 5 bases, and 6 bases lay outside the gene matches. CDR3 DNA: TGTGCCAGCAGCCCAAGGACTAGCGCACAAGAGACCCAGTACTTC. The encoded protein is CASSPRTSAQETQYF.

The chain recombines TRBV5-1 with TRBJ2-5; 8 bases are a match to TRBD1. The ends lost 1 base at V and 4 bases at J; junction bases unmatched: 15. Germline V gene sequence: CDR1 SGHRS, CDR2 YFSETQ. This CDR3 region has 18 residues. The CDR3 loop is CASSLSRSGGQGRETQYF. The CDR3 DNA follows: TGCGCCAGCAGCTTGAGTCGAAGCGGAGGACAGGGCCGAGAGACCCAGTACTTC.

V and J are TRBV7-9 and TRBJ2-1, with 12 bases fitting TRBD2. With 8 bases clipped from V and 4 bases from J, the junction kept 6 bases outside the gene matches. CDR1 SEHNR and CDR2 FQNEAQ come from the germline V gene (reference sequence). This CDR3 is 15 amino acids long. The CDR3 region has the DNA TGTGCCAGCGGGGCCGGGACTAGCGGGTACAATGAGCAGTTCTTC. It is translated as CASGAGTSGYNEQFF.

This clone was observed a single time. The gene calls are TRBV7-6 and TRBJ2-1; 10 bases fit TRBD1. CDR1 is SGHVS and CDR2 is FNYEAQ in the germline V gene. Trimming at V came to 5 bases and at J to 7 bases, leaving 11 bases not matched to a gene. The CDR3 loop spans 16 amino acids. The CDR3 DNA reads TGTGCCAGCAGCCAACCGGGACAGGGGCCTAAAAATGAGCAGTTCTTC. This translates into CASSQPGQGPKNEQFF.

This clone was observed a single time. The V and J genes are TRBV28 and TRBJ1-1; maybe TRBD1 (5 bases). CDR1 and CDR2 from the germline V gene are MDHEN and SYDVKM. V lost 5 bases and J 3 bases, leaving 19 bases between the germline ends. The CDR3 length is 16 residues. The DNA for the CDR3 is TGTGCCAGCAGTCCCCATACAGGTTTGCTGTACACTGAAGCTTTCTTT. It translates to CASSPHTGLLYTEAFF.

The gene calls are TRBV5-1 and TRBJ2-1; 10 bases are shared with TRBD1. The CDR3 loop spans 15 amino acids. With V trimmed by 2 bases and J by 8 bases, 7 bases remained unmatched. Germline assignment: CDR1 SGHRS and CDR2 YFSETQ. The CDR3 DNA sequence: TGCGCCAGCAGCTTCGGGACAGGGGCCGGCGATGAGCAGTTCTTC. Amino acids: CASSFGTGAGDEQFF.

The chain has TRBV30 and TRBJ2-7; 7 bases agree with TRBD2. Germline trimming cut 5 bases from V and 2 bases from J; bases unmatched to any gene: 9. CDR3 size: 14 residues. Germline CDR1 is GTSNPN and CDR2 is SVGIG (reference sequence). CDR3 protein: CAWSSTSPTYEQYF. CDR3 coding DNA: TGTGCCTGGTCCTCGACTAGCCCGACCTACGAGCAGTACTTC.

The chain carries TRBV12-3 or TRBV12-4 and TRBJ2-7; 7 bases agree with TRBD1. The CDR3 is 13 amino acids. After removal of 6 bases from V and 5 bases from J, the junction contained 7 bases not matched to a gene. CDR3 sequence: CASSKTGPHEQYF. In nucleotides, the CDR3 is TGTGCCAGCAGCAAGACAGGGCCCCACGAGCAGTACTTC.

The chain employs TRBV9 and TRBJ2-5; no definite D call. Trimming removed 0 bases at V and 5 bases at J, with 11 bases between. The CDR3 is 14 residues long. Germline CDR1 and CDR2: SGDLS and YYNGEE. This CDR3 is CASSVGASTETQYF. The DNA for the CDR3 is TGTGCCAGCAGCGTAGGGGCATCCACGGAGACCCAGTACTTC.

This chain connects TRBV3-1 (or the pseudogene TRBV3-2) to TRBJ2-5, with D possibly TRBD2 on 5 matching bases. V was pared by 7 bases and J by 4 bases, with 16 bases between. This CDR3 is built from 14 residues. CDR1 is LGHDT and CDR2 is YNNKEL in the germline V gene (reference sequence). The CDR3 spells CASTPPGGGETQYF. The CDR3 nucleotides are TGTGCCAGCACCCCCCCTGGAGGTGGAGAGACCCAGTACTTC.

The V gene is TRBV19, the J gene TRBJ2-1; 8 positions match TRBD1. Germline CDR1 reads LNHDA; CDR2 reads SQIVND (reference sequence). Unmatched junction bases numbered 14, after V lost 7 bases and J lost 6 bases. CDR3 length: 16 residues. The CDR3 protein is CASKQGAPWAVNEQFF. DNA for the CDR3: TGTGCCAGTAAGCAGGGGGCCCCGTGGGCTGTCAATGAGCAGTTCTTC.